This T cell receptor beta chain was profiled in a study of blood T cell repertoires in COVID-19. Overall study context: Spain, Italy and the United States supplied samples that represented acute and convalescent COVID-19.

Per the original methods: How many nucleated cells were present was estimated from reference gene primer amplification. Sequencing was performed with immunoSEQ multiplex PCR; in TCRdb, only in-frame clones are kept and a portion is missing. The V and J calls and clone size were taken over from that table, and D and trimming were inferred from the DNA. The sample shows about 49,000 clones, around 82% of them seen only once. The germline CDR1 and CDR2 sequences are SQVTM and ANQGSEA. V was trimmed by 6 bases and J by 2 bases, leaving 11 bases between them. CDR3 length equals 12 residues. The receptor comes from a woman aged 55-75 years with acute or convalescent COVID-19. The source material was peripheral blood. V usage is TRBV29-1 and J usage is TRBJ2-7; perhaps TRBD1 as D (5 bases). The CDR3 DNA follows: TGCAGCGTGCTGACAGACGCCTACGAGCAGTACTTC. Protein sequence: CSVLTDAYEQYF.